Below are 18 T cell receptor beta chains sequenced from a single sample in a study of cytomegalovirus exposure and HLA in healthy donors. Vbeta (60) and Jbeta (13) primers were used in the PCR. Produced via immunoSEQ multiplex PCR; TCRdb's table is partial and in-frame only. The sample includes about 200,000 clones, under 90% of them seen just once. Sequencing was done on a sample of PBMCs. Receptors originate from a boy under 10 years old in good health and CMV-seronegative.

The chain joins TRBV7-9 to TRBJ2-1; perhaps TRBD1 as D (6 bases). The germline CDR1 and CDR2 sequences are SEHNR and FQNEAQ (reference sequence). This CDR3 is 16 amino acids long. Deletions cut 5 bases from V and 0 bases from J, with 14 bases between. CDR3 nucleotides: TGTGCCAGCAGCCTCAGGGGACGGAGCTCCTACAATGAGCAGTTCTTC. Residues: CASSLRGRSSYNEQFF.

The V gene is TRBV11-2, the J gene TRBJ2-5; tentatively, D is TRBD2 (5 bases). The V gene's germline CDR1 is SGHAT and CDR2 FQNNGV. The CDR3 is 14 residues long. V was shortened by 2 bases and J by 5 bases, with 12 bases between the two germline ends. In DNA, the CDR3 is TGTGCCAGCAGCTTATATAAACCGGGGGAGACCCAGTACTTC. Translating gives CASSLYKPGETQYF. The variable domain in full, completed from reference TRBV11-2 and TRBJ2-5, reads EAGVAQSPRYKIIEKRQSVAFWCNPISGHATLYWYQQILGQGPKLLIQFQNNGVVDDSQLPKDRFSAERLKGVDSTLKIQPAKLEDSAVYLCASSLYKPGETQYFGPGTRLLVL.

The rearrangement joins TRBV11-2 to TRBJ2-2; 10 bases fit TRBD2. V shed 5 bases and J 8 bases; nucleotides not matched to a gene: 8. The CDR3 has 15 residues. Germline V gives CDR1 SGHAT, CDR2 FQNNGV. CDR3 loop: CASSPTSGTRGELFF. CDR3 bases: TGTGCCAGCAGCCCAACTAGCGGGACGAGGGGGGAGCTGTTTTTT.

The V call is TRBV7-2, the J call TRBJ2-3; D is possibly TRBD2 (5 bases). CDR3 length equals 13 residues. Per germline, CDR1 SGHTA and CDR2 FQGNSA. V lost 3 bases and J 6 bases, leaving 10 bases between the germline ends. Here the CDR3 DNA reads TGTGCCAGCAGCTTCGGGAAAAAGGATACGCAGTATTTT. Its translation: CASSFGKKDTQYF. The whole variable domain, filled in from reference TRBV7-2 and TRBJ2-3, reads GAGVSQSPSNKVTEKGKDVELRCDPISGHTALYWYRQSLGQGLEFLIYFQGNSAPDKSGLPSDRFSAERTGGSVSTLTIQRTQQEDSAVYLCASSFGKKDTQYFGPGTRLTVL.

The chain links TRBV5-1 to TRBJ2-5, with TRBD1 matching 9 bases. Germline loops: CDR1 SGHRS, CDR2 YFSETQ. The CDR3 runs to 15 residues. V was clipped by 6 bases and J by 3 bases; unmatched bases: 9. The CDR3 reads CASTPTGGREETQYF. The CDR3 DNA sequence: TGCGCCAGCACACCAACAGGGGGCCGTGAAGAGACCCAGTACTTC.

This sequence joins TRBV7-2 and TRBJ2-3, with D perhaps TRBD1 (5 bases). CDR3 length equals 14 residues. Germline-derived CDR1 and CDR2 are SGHTA and FQGNSA. V was cut by 3 bases and J by 1 base, with 8 bases left in between. CDR3 coding DNA: TGTGCCAGCAGCTTCGGCAGGGGCACAGATACGCAGTATTTT. It is translated as CASSFGRGTDTQYF.

This chain joins TRBV2 and TRBJ2-7, with D possibly TRBD1 on 6 matching bases. The germline V gene has CDR1 SNHLY and CDR2 FYNNEI. This CDR3 contains 13 residues. V lost 10 bases to trimming and J lost 6 bases, with 19 bases between them. The CDR3 bases are TGTGCCAACGCTCGAGTAGGGGGTTTCGAGCAGTACTTC. Protein sequence: CANARVGGFEQYF.

V usage is TRBV27 and J usage is TRBJ1-2; no clear D. Between the trimmed V and J ends, which lost 3 bases and 0 bases, there was a span of 8 bases. The CDR3 sequence is 14 residues long. Germline loops: CDR1 MNHEY, CDR2 SMNVEV (reference sequence). The CDR3 nucleotides are TGTGCCAGCAGTTTCAAACGGTCTAACTATGGCTACACCTTC. Translated: CASSFKRSNYGYTF.

The V gene is TRBV29-1, the J gene TRBJ2-5; possibly TRBD1 for D (8 bases). The CDR3 consists of 13 residues. CDR1 SQVTM and CDR2 ANQGSEA come from the germline V gene. Trimming stripped 4 bases from V and 5 bases from J, with 14 bases between. CDR3 sequence (DNA): TGCAGCGTTGTACAGGGGGAGGGGGAGACCCAGTACTTC. Translated, it gives CSVVQGEGETQYF. Together with reference TRBV29-1 and TRBJ2-5, the CDR3 gives the full variable domain: SAVISQKPSRDICQRGTSLTIQCQVDSQVTMMFWYRQQPGQSLTLIATANQGSEATYESGFVIDKFPISRPNLTFSTLTVSNMSPEDSSIYLCSVVQGEGETQYFGPGTRLLVL.

The CDR3, as DNA: TGTGCCAGACGAGAATTAACATGGCCCCCCCTCGGGGGGGATTACGAGCAGTACTTC. As protein: CARRELTWPPLGGDYEQYF. The chain carries TRBV6-8 and TRBJ2-7, with 8 nucleotides matching TRBD2. Germline CDR1 and CDR2: MNHGY and SAAAGT. The CDR3 extends over 19 amino acids. V shed 9 bases, J shed 4 bases, and the junction held 26 bases outside the gene matches.

The chain combines TRBV5-1 with TRBJ2-3; possibly TRBD2 for D (5 bases). The V end was cut by 2 bases, the J end by 11 bases, with 30 bases between. The CDR3 runs to 18 residues. Germline V lookup: CDR1 SGHRS, CDR2 YFSETQ. CDR3 amino acids: CASSFSSNGVRLFPVQYF. Here the CDR3 DNA reads TGCGCCAGCAGCTTTTCCTCCAACGGGGTAAGGCTTTTCCCCGTGCAGTATTTT. The full variable domain, completed using reference TRBV5-1 and TRBJ2-3, is KAGVTQTPRYLIKTRGQQVTLSCSPISGHRSVSWYQQTPGQGLQFLFEYFSETQRNKGNFPGRFSGRQFSNSRSEMNVSTLELGDSALYLCASSFSSNGVRLFPVQYFGPGTRLTVL.

V gene TRBV2 combines with J gene TRBJ1-2, with a tentative D call TRBD1 (6 bases). Germline V gene sequence: CDR1 SNHLY, CDR2 FYNNEI. The length of the CDR3 is 14 residues. Trimming took off 6 bases at V and 4 bases at J, with 15 bases between the two ends. The CDR3 sequence is CASSAGQRVYGYTF. The CDR3 DNA follows: TGTGCCAGCAGCGCAGGACAGCGAGTCTATGGCTACACCTTC.

In its sample, this clone was seen a few times. The CDR3: CASTYRTGLGGGAGDTQYF. CDR3 sequence (DNA): TGTGCCAGCACCTACCGGACAGGGCTAGGCGGGGGGGCTGGAGATACGCAGTATTTT. The chain has TRBV11-2 and TRBJ2-3; a possible D gene is TRBD2 (9 bases). V lost 7 bases and J lost 5, with 31 bases in between. Per the germline V gene, CDR1 is SGHAT and CDR2 is FQNNGV. The CDR3 consists of 19 residues.

The chain links TRBV20-1 to TRBJ2-4; possibly TRBD1 for D (6 bases). The CDR3 covers 9 residues. Germline V gene sequence: CDR1 DFQATT, CDR2 SNEGSKA (reference sequence). The CDR3 coding sequence is TGCAGGACACAGGGAGTTCAGTACTTC. Amino acids: CRTQGVQYF.

The genes are TRBV7-9 and TRBJ2-5, with D possibly TRBD1 on 5 matching bases. V lost 5 bases to trimming and J lost 4 bases, with 11 bases between them. Per the germline V gene, CDR1 is SEHNR and CDR2 is FQNEAQ (reference sequence). The CDR3 is 13 residues long. CDR3 loop: CASSPVRGETQYF. In nucleotides, the CDR3 is TGTGCCAGCAGCCCCGTAAGGGGAGAGACCCAGTACTTC.

The chain links TRBV18 to TRBJ1-4, with 7 positions matching TRBD1. This CDR3 has 13 residues. V trimming: 8 bases; J trimming: 6 bases; junction bases outside the gene matches: 6. The germline gives CDR1 KGHSH, CDR2 LQKENI. The CDR3 loop is CASAAGTDEKLFF. As DNA, the CDR3 is TGTGCCAGCGCGGCCGGGACAGATGAAAAACTGTTTTTT.

The chain joins TRBV6-5 to TRBJ1-6; D not certain. CDR3 length: 16 amino acids. Per the germline V gene, CDR1 is MNHEY and CDR2 is SVGAGI. With 2 bases removed from V and 7 bases from J, the gap between germline ends came to 15 bases. Written as DNA, the CDR3 is TGTGCCAGCAGTTACCCACCTCGGGCGGGAAATTCACCCCTCCACTTT. Protein sequence: CASSYPPRAGNSPLHF.

The J gene is TRBJ2-7, the V gene TRBV7-2; 7 nucleotides match TRBD1. Germline V lookup: CDR1 SGHTA, CDR2 FQGNSA. There are 16 residues in the CDR3. Trimming removed 0 bases from V and 1 base from J; junction bases left unmatched: 6. Here the CDR3 reads CASSLAPGTASYEQYF. The CDR3 DNA sequence: TGTGCCAGCAGCTTAGCCCCCGGGACAGCTTCCTACGAGCAGTACTTC.